The entry below gives a single T cell receptor beta chain sequence along with its context. Germline values: CDR1 SGHNT, CDR2 YYREEE (reference sequence). This CDR3 comprises 13 residues. V lost 7 bases to trimming and J lost 8 bases, with 18 bases between them. The entry originates in a study of blood T cell repertoires in COVID-19. Looking at the study overall: In each case, the material was cDNA or gDNA derived from T cells, B-cell-depleted T cells, or PBMCs.

Enrollment of patients from Seattle took place during active infection, with longitudinal follow-up. The data were produced by immunoSEQ multiplex PCR, yet TCRdb's version contains in-frame clones alone and is incomplete. Of 270,000 or so clones listed, roughly 90% are singletons. The receptor was isolated from a woman aged 25 to 39 with COVID-19, enrolled during active disease. Material: peripheral blood. V usage is TRBV5-4 and J usage is TRBJ1-2, with a tentative D call TRBD1 (5 bases). The CDR3 region has the DNA TGTGCCAGCCCTATCGGGGGGGGAGGCGGCTACACCTTC. It encodes CASPIGGGGGYTF.